The 11 T cell receptor beta chains below all came from one sample that was sequenced in a study of blood T cells in healthy people across ages. Together with a sample-barcoded 5' primer, a J-beta primer mix was included in a second PCR lasting roughly 6 to 12 cycles. MiXCR, applied by TCRdb to the 5' RACE reads, yields one record per CDR3 protein. The sample shows some 640,000 distinct CDR3 sequences, less than 35% of them seen only once. The sequenced sample was blood. Every receptor here comes from an elderly woman in good health.

This clonotype was found once. V is TRBV20-1 and J is TRBJ1-2; TRBD1 aligns across 9 bases. This CDR3 is 15 amino acids long. Germline CDR1 and CDR2: DFQATT and SNEGSKA (reference sequence). Trimming cost V 2 bases and J 11 bases; bases outside gene matches: 15. The CDR3 coding sequence is TGCAGTGCTAGACCCCAGGGACAGGGCGTTTTAGGTTACACCTTC. As protein: CSARPQGQGVLGYTF.

In its sample, this clonotype was seen many times. The chain combines TRBV20-1 with TRBJ2-3; 7 positions match TRBD1. Trimming took 6 bases from V and 6 from J; bases not matched to a gene: 27. The CDR3 totals 19 residues. Germline V gene sequence: CDR1 DFQATT, CDR2 SNEGSKA (reference sequence). This CDR3 is CSAPLGSARGPLGMDTQYF. The CDR3 bases are TGCAGTGCCCCTCTTGGCTCAGCAAGGGGGCCGTTGGGGATGGATACGCAGTATTTT.

This clonotype was found many times. J is TRBJ1-1 and V is TRBV7-9; tentative D call: TRBD1 (6 bases). V lost 5 bases, J lost 1 base, and 11 bases lay in between. This CDR3 is 14 amino acids long. The germline CDR1 and CDR2 sequences are SEHNR and FQNEAQ (reference sequence). Here the CDR3 reads CASSPETGNTEAFF. In DNA form, the CDR3 reads TGTGCCAGCAGCCCTGAGACAGGGAACACTGAAGCTTTCTTT.

This clonotype has at least ten counts. The chain joins TRBV12-3 or TRBV12-4 to TRBJ2-7, with D possibly matching TRBD1 (5 bases). The CDR3 spans 14 residues. V was shortened by 3 bases and J by 4 bases, with 13 bases between the two germline ends. CDR3 sequence: CASSFVVGPYEQYF. The CDR3 nucleotides are TGTGCCAGCAGTTTCGTAGTGGGGCCTTACGAGCAGTACTTC.

The chain uses TRBV7-9 and TRBJ2-5, with TRBD1 matching 9 bases. Germline V gene data show CDR1 as SEHNR and CDR2 as FQNEAQ (reference sequence). The length of the CDR3 is 15 residues. V shed 6 bases and J 2 bases; nucleotides not matched to a gene: 7. The CDR3 loop is CASSRDRGSQETQYF. For the CDR3, the DNA is TGTGCCAGCAGTCGAGACAGGGGGTCTCAAGAGACCCAGTACTTC.

This clonotype was observed many times. This chain connects TRBV25-1 to TRBJ1-2; D is unresolved. CDR1 is MGHDK and CDR2 is SYGVNS in the germline V gene. V gave up 8 bases and J gave up 3 bases, with 16 bases separating them. The CDR3 spans 14 residues. The CDR3 region is CASSRPGLDYGYTF. In DNA form, the CDR3 reads TGTGCCAGCTCCAGACCGGGATTGGACTATGGCTACACCTTC.

This chain links TRBV11-1 with TRBJ2-4; TRBD2 aligns across 13 bases. This CDR3 is built from 17 residues. CDR1 is SGHAT and CDR2 is FQDESV in the germline V gene (reference sequence). Losses at the gene ends were 5 bases for V and 8 bases for J; bases not matched to a gene: 12. The CDR3 region is CASSKGTSGMGGDIQYF. DNA of the CDR3: TGTGCCAGCAGCAAAGGGACTAGCGGGATGGGTGGAGACATTCAGTACTTC. The full variable domain, completed using reference TRBV11-1 and TRBJ2-4, is EAEVAQSPRYKITEKSQAVAFWCDPISGHATLYWYRQILGQGPELLVQFQDESVVDDSQLPKDRFSAERLKGVDSTLKIQPAELGDSAMYLCASSKGTSGMGGDIQYFGAGTRLSVL.

About this clonotype: A read error is possible here, since a much larger clone lies one base away. The rearrangement links TRBV4-3 to TRBJ2-5; 9 bases are a match to TRBD1. After removal of 0 bases from V and 11 bases from J, the junction contained 4 bases not matched to a gene. Germline CDR1 LGHNA, CDR2 YSLEER. The CDR3 runs to 13 residues. CDR3 amino acids: CASSQERGQGQYF. The DNA for the CDR3 is TGCGCCAGCAGCCAAGAGAGGGGACAGGGTCAGTACTTC.

The sample holds many counts of this clonotype. With a much larger clone just one base away, this may be a read error. The chain uses TRBV7-3 and TRBJ2-5, with 11 bases lining up with TRBD2. The CDR3 length is 16 residues. Germline CDR1 reads SGHTA; CDR2 reads FQGTGA. J was trimmed by 11 bases and V by 3 bases; bases with no gene match: 14. Written as DNA, the CDR3 is TGTGCCAGCAGCTTTCGGACTAGCGGGCGTGACAATGAGCAGTACTTC. Translation gives CASSFRTSGRDNEQYF.

This clonotype showed up many times. This chain uses TRBV9 with TRBJ2-1; either TRBD1 or TRBD2 may fit D (6 bases each). Trimming removed 4 bases at V and 6 bases at J, with 20 bases between. The germline gives CDR1 SGDLS, CDR2 YYNGEE. This CDR3 has 16 amino acids. The CDR3 loop is CASSPHLRGPANEQFF. The DNA of the CDR3 is TGTGCCAGCAGCCCCCACCTTCGGGGGCCGGCCAATGAGCAGTTCTTC.

Note on this clonotype: One base away lies a much larger clone, so this may be a sequencing read error. This chain joins TRBV20-1 and TRBJ2-3; either TRBD1 or TRBD2 may supply D (6 bases each). CDR3 length: 20 amino acids. CDR1 is DFQATT and CDR2 is SNEGSKA in the germline V gene (reference sequence). This CDR3 reads CGASGGRFEGAYVSTDTQYF. DNA for the CDR3: TGCGGTGCTAGTGGGGGGCGTTTTGAAGGGGCGTATGTAAGCACAGATACGCAGTATTTT.